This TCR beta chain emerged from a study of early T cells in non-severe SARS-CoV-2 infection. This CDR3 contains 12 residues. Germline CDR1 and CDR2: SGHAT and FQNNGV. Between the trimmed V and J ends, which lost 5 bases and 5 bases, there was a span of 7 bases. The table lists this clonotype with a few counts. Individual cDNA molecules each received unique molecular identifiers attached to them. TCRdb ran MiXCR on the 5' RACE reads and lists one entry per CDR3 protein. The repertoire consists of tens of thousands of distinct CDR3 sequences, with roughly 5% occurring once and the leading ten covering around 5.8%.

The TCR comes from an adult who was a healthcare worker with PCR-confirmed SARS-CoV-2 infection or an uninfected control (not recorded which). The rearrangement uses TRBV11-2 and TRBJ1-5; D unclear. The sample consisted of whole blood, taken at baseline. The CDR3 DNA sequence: TGTGCCAGCAGCCCCCCCCATCAGCCCCAGCATTTT. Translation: CASSPPHQPQHF.